This entry is about one T cell receptor beta chain. Patients included in sequencing had previously demonstrated CD8+CD57+ cell expansion by flow cytometry. When blood sampling took place, the patients had received no therapy. The sample comes from a study of CD8+CD57+ T cells in acquired aplastic anemia. Study-level background: DNA per sorted CD4+ or CD8+ sample ranged roughly 0.19 to 30 ug, averaging around 3.2 ug.

V lost 1 base to trimming and J lost 5 bases; unmatched junction nucleotides: 6. The CDR3 is 15 residues long. Germline assignment: CDR1 SGHNT and CDR2 YYREEE (reference sequence). Genomic DNA constituted the template upon which TCR beta VDJ and CDR3 profiling was performed. TCRdb reanalysed the reads using MiXCR and keeps one entry per CDR3 protein. The sample has roughly 200,000 distinct CDR3 sequences, roughly three fifths seen once. The chain is built from TRBV5-4 and TRBJ2-7, with 10 bases aligning to TRBD1. The sample consisted of sorted CD4+, CD8+, or CD8+CD57+ T cells (not recorded which) from PBMCs. This TCR was sampled from a human donor with aplastic anemia. The CDR3 nucleotides are TGTGCCAGCAGCTTGCATGGGGACAGGGGTAACGAGCAGTACTTC. Translation: CASSLHGDRGNEQYF.